The 18 T cell receptor beta chains below all came from one sample that was sequenced in a study of beta chain features in type 1 diabetes. Isolated RNA was reverse transcribed in full, so expressed TCRB transcripts were sequenced. Using immunoSEQ multiplex PCR, the repertoire was profiled, and TCRdb retains in-frame clones only, with some absent. The sample shows 200,000 to 250,000 clones, 11% of them seen only once. Sequenced: central memory CD4+ T cells from blood. The origin of the receptors is a young man in good health.

A note on this clone: This may be a read error, as it is one base from a much larger clone. J is TRBJ1-1 and V is TRBV10-3; 7 bases line up with TRBD1. The CDR3 contains 13 residues. Germline values: CDR1 ENHRY, CDR2 SYGVKD. V lost 10 bases and J lost 1; bases outside the gene matches: 6. The CDR3 reads CASRRQGNTEAFF. CDR3 coding DNA: TGTGCCAGCAGGAGACAGGGGAACACTGAAGCTTTCTTT.

This sequence joins TRBV27 and TRBJ2-3, with 7 nucleotides matching TRBD1. The J segment lost 3 bases and the V segment lost 2 bases, leaving 5 bases of the junction unmatched. CDR1 and CDR2 from the germline V gene are MNHEY and SMNVEV (reference sequence). This CDR3 has 15 amino acids. The DNA of the CDR3 is TGTGCCAGCAGTTTAGTATGGGACAGAACAGATACGCAGTATTTT. Encoded protein: CASSLVWDRTDTQYF.

This clone was seen a few times. The chain recombines TRBV7-9 with TRBJ2-1, with D maybe TRBD2 (6 bases). CDR1 is SEHNR and CDR2 is FQNEAQ in the germline V gene (reference sequence). CDR3 size: 15 residues. The V end was cut by 4 bases, the J end by 0 bases, with 10 bases between. CDR3 loop: CASSWDWDSYNEQFF. The DNA of the CDR3 is TGTGCCAGCAGCTGGGACTGGGACTCCTACAATGAGCAGTTCTTC.

The V and J genes are TRBV2 and TRBJ2-5; 9 nucleotides line up with TRBD1. V shed 6 bases and J 0 bases; nucleotides not matched to a gene: 5. The CDR3 is made up of 15 amino acids. In germline, CDR1 is SNHLY, CDR2 FYNNEI. Here the CDR3 reads CASSNRGQYQETQYF. The CDR3 DNA reads as TGTGCCAGCAGCAACAGGGGGCAGTACCAAGAGACCCAGTACTTC.

This clone was detected many times. The chain combines TRBV9 with TRBJ2-5, with TRBD2 matching 8 bases. Germline CDR1 SGDLS, CDR2 YYNGEE. V trimming: 4 bases; J trimming: 2 bases; junction bases outside the gene matches: 4. The CDR3 spans 14 residues. In DNA, the CDR3 is TGTGCCAGCAGCCCCGGACTAGCTCAAGAGACCCAGTACTTC. This translates into CASSPGLAQETQYF. The full variable domain, with the rest looked up from reference TRBV9 and TRBJ2-5, is DSGVTQTPKHLITATGQRVTLRCSPRSGDLSVYWYQQSLDQGLQFLIQYYNGEERAKGNILERFSAQQFPDLHSELNLSSLELGDSALYFCASSPGLAQETQYFGPGTRLLVL.

The chain recombines TRBV6-6 with TRBJ1-2; TRBD1 agrees at 8 bases. This CDR3 spans 14 amino acids. The germline CDR1 and CDR2 sequences are MNHNY and SVGAGI (reference sequence). Trimming took 7 bases from V and 7 from J; bases not matched to a gene: 11. The CDR3 DNA reads as TGTGCCAGCATTTTAACAGGACAGGGAGGTGGCTACACCTTC. Translated: CASILTGQGGGYTF.

This clone was observed a few times. The chain recombines TRBV5-8 with TRBJ2-3; 11 bases are a match to TRBD2. Germline V gene sequence: CDR1 SGHTS, CDR2 YDEGEE. V shed 3 bases, J shed 6 bases, and the junction held 9 bases outside the gene matches. The CDR3 has 16 residues. This CDR3 is CASSSLAGGTGDTQYF. The CDR3 region has the DNA TGTGCCAGCAGCTCCTTAGCGGGAGGGACGGGCGATACGCAGTATTTT.

J is TRBJ2-5 and V is TRBV7-9; possibly TRBD1 or TRBD2 for D (5 bases each). V was trimmed by 5 bases and J by 4 bases, leaving 11 bases between them. The CDR3 spans 13 residues. Germline V CDR1 and CDR2: SEHNR, FQNEAQ (reference sequence). CDR3 in DNA: TGTGCCAGCAGCGCCGGGACGGGAGAGACCCAGTACTTC. Translating gives CASSAGTGETQYF. The full variable domain, in which reference TRBV7-9 and TRBJ2-5 provide the parts outside the CDR3, is DTGVSQNPRHKITKRGQNVTFRCDPISEHNRLYWYRQTLGQGPEFLTYFQNEAQLEKSRLLSDRFSAERPKGSFSTLEIQRTEQGDSAMYLCASSAGTGETQYFGPGTRLLVL.

The chain recombines TRBV5-1 with TRBJ2-1; 15 bases line up with TRBD2. V lost 4 bases to trimming and J lost 7 bases; unmatched junction nucleotides: 6. The CDR3 consists of 16 residues. Germline-derived CDR1 and CDR2 are SGHRS and YFSETQ. The CDR3 loop is CASSHAGTSGRNEQFF. The CDR3 nucleotides read TGCGCCAGCAGCCATGCTGGGACTAGCGGGAGGAATGAGCAGTTCTTC.

This clone appeared a few times. The V call is TRBV7-3, the J call TRBJ1-1; the match to TRBD1 covers 11 bases. The V segment lost 5 bases and the J segment 10 bases; nucleotides outside the gene matches: 6. The CDR3 totals 13 residues. Germline values: CDR1 SGHTA, CDR2 FQGTGA. The chain's CDR3 is CASSQGQGARAFF. Here the CDR3 DNA reads TGTGCCAGCAGCCAAGGACAGGGGGCGAGAGCTTTCTTT.

This clone has ten or more counts. This sequence joins TRBV23-1 and TRBJ1-5, with 9 bases aligning to TRBD1. TRBV23-1 is annotated as an ORF whose role is uncertain. After removal of 4 bases from V and 1 base from J, the junction contained 14 bases not matched to a gene. There are 19 residues in the CDR3. The CDR3 bases are TGCGCCAGCAGTCCCGATTGGCGAACAGGGGGCTACAGCAATCAGCCCCAGCATTTT. Its translation: CASSPDWRTGGYSNQPQHF.

The V gene is TRBV5-4, the J gene TRBJ2-7, with 8 bases matching TRBD1. Germline V gives CDR1 SGHNT, CDR2 YYREEE (reference sequence). The CDR3 is made up of 14 amino acids. The junction had 10 bases not matched to a gene; V was cut back by 3 bases and J by 8 bases. CDR3 region: CASSSDRGTVKQYF. CDR3 sequence (DNA): TGTGCCAGCAGCTCCGACAGGGGTACTGTCAAGCAGTACTTC. The whole variable domain, remainder taken from reference TRBV5-4 and TRBJ2-7, is ETGVTQSPTHLIKTRGQQVTLRCSSQSGHNTVSWYQQALGQGPQFIFQYYREEENGRGNFPPRFSGLQFPNYSSELNVNALELDDSALYLCASSSDRGTVKQYFGPGTRLTVT.

This clone was observed a handful of times. CDR3 bases: TGTGCCTGGAGTGTACGAGGGTCGGGTCAGCCCCAGCATTTT. Translation gives CAWSVRGSGQPQHF. The chain employs TRBV30 and TRBJ1-5; no clear D. Trimming took 0 bases from V and 6 from J, leaving 12 bases between them. This CDR3 comprises 14 residues. Germline V gene data show CDR1 as GTSNPN and CDR2 as SVGIG (reference sequence).

In its sample, this clone was seen a few times. The V and J genes are TRBV21-1 and TRBJ2-1. TRBV21-1 is a recognized pseudogene. The CDR3 runs 16 residues. The CDR3 sequence: CASSHRGGSSYNEQFF. The CDR3, as DNA: TGTGCCAGCAGCCACCGGGGCGGTTCCTCCTACAATGAGCAGTTCTTC.

The chain carries TRBV5-1 and TRBJ1-4, with D maybe TRBD1 (6 bases). Trimming shortened V by 4 bases and J by 4 bases, and 14 bases separated the two germline ends. Germline V CDR1 and CDR2: SGHRS, YFSETQ. This CDR3 comprises 15 residues. DNA of the CDR3: TGCGCCAGCAGCGAACAGGGCCTCGGTAATGAAAAACTGTTTTTT. It is translated as CASSEQGLGNEKLFF.

At least ten counts were recorded for this clone. The chain employs TRBV29-1 and TRBJ1-3; D unclear. Germline CDR1 SQVTM, CDR2 ANQGSEA. CDR3 length: 11 amino acids. V was trimmed by 7 bases and J by 4 bases, leaving 8 bases between them. As DNA, the CDR3 is TGCAGCGGCGCATTAGGAAACACCATATATTTT. It yields the protein CSGALGNTIYF.

This clone was detected a few times. The chain carries TRBV4-3 and TRBJ2-1, with 9 positions matching TRBD1. V was clipped by 2 bases and J by 6 bases; unmatched bases: 11. This CDR3 has 17 residues. The germline V gene has CDR1 LGHNA and CDR2 YSLEER. CDR3 in amino acids: CASSQNPGTGKSNEQFF. CDR3 coding DNA: TGCGCCAGCAGCCAAAACCCGGGGACAGGGAAGTCCAATGAGCAGTTCTTC.

The rearrangement uses TRBV2 and TRBJ2-1; TRBD2 aligns across 7 bases. CDR1 and CDR2 from the germline V gene are SNHLY and FYNNEI. After removal of 3 bases from V and 8 bases from J, the junction contained 4 bases not matched to a gene. This CDR3 region has 13 residues. CDR3 sequence (DNA): TGTGCCAGCAGTGAGGGAGGGCTCCATGAGCAGTTCTTC. Translated, it gives CASSEGGLHEQFF.